This T cell receptor (beta chain) was captured by sequencing in a study of shared clonotypes between healthy human individuals. Produced via immunoSEQ multiplex PCR; TCRdb's table is partial and in-frame only. The sample shows a few hundred thousand clones, about 96% of them seen only once. Germline V gene lookup returns CDR1 MGHRA and CDR2 YSYEKL. The V end was cut by 1 base, the J end by 10 bases, with 23 bases between. The CDR3 loop spans 17 amino acids. The sequenced sample consisted of naive CD4+ T cells sorted from blood. As to subset: CD45RA+ positively selected. The chain employs TRBV4-1 and TRBJ2-1, with D possibly being TRBD1 (6 bases). The sequence derives from a woman in her thirties in good health. CDR3 nucleotide sequence: TGCGCCAGCAGCCAAGGGTCCGACAGGCCGACTACCACCGAGCAGTTCTTC. As protein: CASSQGSDRPTTTEQFF.